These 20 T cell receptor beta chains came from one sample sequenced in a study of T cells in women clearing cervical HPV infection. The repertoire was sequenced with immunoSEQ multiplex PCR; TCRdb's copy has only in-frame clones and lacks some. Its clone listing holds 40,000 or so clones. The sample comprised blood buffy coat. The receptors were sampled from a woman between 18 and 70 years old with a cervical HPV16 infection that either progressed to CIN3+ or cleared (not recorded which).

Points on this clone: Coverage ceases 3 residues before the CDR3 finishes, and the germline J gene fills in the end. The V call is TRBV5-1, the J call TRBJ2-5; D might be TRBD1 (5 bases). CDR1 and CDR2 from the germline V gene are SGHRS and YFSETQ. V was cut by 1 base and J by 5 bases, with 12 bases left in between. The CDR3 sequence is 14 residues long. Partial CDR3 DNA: TGCGCCAGCAGCTTGTCAGCAGGGCGGGAGACC. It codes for CASSLSAGRET. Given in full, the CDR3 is CASSLSAGRETQYF. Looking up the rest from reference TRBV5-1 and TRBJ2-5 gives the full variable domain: KAGVTQTPRYLIKTRGQQVTLSCSPISGHRSVSWYQQTPGQGLQFLFEYFSETQRNKGNFPGRFSGRQFSNSRSEMNVSTLELGDSALYLCASSLSAGRETQYFGPGTRLLVL.

CDR3 DNA, as far as it was read: TGTGCCAGCAGTCGGACTCGGGCTGCG. Amino acid sequence: CASSRTRAA. The entire CDR3 is CASSRTRAAQYF. The rearrangement uses TRBV12-3 or TRBV12-4 and TRBJ2-3, with a weak D call TRBD2 (5 bases). The CDR3 extends 3 residues past the end of the read, so its final part is completed from the germline J gene. The CDR3 has 12 amino acids.

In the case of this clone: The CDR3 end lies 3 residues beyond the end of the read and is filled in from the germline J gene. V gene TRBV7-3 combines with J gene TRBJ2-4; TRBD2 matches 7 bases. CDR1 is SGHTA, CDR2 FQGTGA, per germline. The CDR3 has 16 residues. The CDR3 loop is CASSLTPGGRGYGQYF. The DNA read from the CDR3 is TGTGCCAGCAGCTTAACCCCAGGAGGGCGGGGGTATGGT.

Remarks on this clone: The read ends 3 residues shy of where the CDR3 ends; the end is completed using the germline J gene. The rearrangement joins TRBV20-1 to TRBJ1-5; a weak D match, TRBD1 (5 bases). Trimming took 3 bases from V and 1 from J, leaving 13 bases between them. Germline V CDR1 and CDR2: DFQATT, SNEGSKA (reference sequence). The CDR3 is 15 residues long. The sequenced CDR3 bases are TGCAGTGCTAGCCTCGACAGTTTAAGCAATCAGCCC. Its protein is CSASLDSLSNQP. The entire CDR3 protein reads CSASLDSLSNQPQHF.

The covered CDR3 bases are TGCAGTGCTAGAGATTTCGGCGCGGGGGGCTACGAG. Protein sequence: CSARDFGAGGYE. The entire CDR3 reads CSARDFGAGGYEQYF. The chain employs TRBV20-1 and TRBJ2-7; 8 bases line up with TRBD2. The read falls 3 residues short of the CDR3 end, and the missing part is taken from the germline J gene. V was clipped by 0 bases and J by 3 bases; unmatched bases: 7. The CDR3 consists of 15 residues. Germline V CDR1 and CDR2: DFQATT, SNEGSKA (reference sequence).

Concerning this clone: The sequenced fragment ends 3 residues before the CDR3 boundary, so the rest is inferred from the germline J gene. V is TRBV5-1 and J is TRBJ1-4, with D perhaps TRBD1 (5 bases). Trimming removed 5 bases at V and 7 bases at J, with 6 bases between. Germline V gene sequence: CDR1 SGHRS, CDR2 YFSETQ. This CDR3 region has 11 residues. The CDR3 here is CASSQGEKLFF. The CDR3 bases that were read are TGCGCCAGCAGTCAGGGTGAAAAA.

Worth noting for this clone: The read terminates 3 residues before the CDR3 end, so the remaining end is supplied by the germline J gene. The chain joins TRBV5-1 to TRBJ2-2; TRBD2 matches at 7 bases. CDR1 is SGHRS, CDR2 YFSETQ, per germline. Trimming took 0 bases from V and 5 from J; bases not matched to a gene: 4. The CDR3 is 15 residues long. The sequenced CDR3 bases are TGCGCCAGCAGCTTGGCCCTAGCGGCAACCGGGGAG. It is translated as CASSLALAATGE. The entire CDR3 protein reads CASSLALAATGELFF.

Partial CDR3 DNA: TGCAGTGCTAGAAAGGACAGGGGCCGAGGGAACATT. Protein sequence: CSARKDRGRGNI. In full, the CDR3 is CSARKDRGRGNIQYF. The rearrangement links TRBV20-1 to TRBJ2-4; TRBD1 aligns across 9 bases. From the germline J gene comes the end of the CDR3, since the read stops 3 residues before it. CDR1 and CDR2 from the germline V gene are DFQATT and SNEGSKA (reference sequence). V shed 2 bases and J 7 bases; nucleotides not matched to a gene: 9. This CDR3 contains 15 residues.

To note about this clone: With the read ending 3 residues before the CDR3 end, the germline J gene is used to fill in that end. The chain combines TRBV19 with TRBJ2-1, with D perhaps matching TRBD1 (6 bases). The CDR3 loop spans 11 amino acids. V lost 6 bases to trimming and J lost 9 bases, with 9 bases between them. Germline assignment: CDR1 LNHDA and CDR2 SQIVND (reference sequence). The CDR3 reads CASSTGFEQFF. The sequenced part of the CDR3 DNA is TGTGCCAGTAGCACAGGGTTTGAG.

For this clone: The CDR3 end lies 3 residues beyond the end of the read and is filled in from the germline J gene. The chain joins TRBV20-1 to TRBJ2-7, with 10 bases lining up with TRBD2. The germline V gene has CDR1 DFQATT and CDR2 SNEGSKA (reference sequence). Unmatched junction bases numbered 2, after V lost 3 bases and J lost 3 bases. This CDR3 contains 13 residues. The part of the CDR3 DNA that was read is TGCAGTGCTAGTGTAGCGGGAGGCTACGAG. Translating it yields CSASVAGGYE. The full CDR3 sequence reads CSASVAGGYEQYF.

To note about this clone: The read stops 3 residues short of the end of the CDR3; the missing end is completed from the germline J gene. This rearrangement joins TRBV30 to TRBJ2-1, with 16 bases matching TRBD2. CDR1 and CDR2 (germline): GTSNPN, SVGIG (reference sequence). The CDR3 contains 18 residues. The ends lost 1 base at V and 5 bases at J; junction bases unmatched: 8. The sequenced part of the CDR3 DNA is TGTGCCTGGAGTGAGGATTACGGGACTAGCGGGAGGGACAATGAG. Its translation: CAWSEDYGTSGRDNE. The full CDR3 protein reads CAWSEDYGTSGRDNEQFF.

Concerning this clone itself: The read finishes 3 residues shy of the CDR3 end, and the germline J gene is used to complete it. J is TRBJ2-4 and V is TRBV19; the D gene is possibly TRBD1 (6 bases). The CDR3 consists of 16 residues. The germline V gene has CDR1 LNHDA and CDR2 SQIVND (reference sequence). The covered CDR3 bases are TGTGCCAGTAGCAGACCAGGGGTAAAACCATTCTATGGT. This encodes CASSRPGVKPFYG. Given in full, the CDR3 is CASSRPGVKPFYGQYF. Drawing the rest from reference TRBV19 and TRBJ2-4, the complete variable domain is DGGITQSPKYLFRKEGQNVTLSCEQNLNHDAMYWYRQDPGQGLRLIYYSQIVNDFQKGDIAEGYSVSREKKESFPLTVTSAQKNPTAFYLCASSRPGVKPFYGQYFGAGTRLSVL.

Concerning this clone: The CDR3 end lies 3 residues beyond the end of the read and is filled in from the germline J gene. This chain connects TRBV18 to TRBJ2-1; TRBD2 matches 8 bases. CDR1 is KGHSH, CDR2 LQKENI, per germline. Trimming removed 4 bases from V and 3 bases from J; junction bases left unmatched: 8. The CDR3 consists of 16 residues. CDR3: CASSHPPRGGYNEQFF. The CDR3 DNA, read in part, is TGTGCCAGCTCACACCCTCCCCGGGGGGGCTACAATGAG.

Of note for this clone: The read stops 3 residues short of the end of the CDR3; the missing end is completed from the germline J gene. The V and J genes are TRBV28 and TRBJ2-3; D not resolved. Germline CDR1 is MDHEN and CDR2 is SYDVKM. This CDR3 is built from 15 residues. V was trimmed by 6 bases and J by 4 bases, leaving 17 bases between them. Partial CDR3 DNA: TGTGCCAGCAGCCCACCTAGAGAGTATCCAGATACG. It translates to CASSPPREYPDT. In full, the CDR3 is CASSPPREYPDTQYF.

CDR3: CASSSTGTEAFF. The sequenced CDR3 bases are TGTGCCAGCAGCTCGACAGGGACTGAA. The chain has TRBV7-9 and TRBJ1-1, with 7 positions matching TRBD1. The read ends 3 residues early relative to the CDR3; the germline J gene fills the gap. Germline assignment: CDR1 SEHNR and CDR2 FQNEAQ (reference sequence). The CDR3 extends over 12 amino acids. V trimming: 4 bases; J trimming: 5 bases; junction bases outside the gene matches: 1.

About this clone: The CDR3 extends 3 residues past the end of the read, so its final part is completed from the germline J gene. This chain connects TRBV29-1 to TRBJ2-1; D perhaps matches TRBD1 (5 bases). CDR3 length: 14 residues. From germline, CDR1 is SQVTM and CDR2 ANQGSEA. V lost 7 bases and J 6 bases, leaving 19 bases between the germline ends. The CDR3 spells CSATDPNLSNEQFF. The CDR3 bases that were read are TGCAGCGCGACAGATCCAAACCTTTCCAATGAG.

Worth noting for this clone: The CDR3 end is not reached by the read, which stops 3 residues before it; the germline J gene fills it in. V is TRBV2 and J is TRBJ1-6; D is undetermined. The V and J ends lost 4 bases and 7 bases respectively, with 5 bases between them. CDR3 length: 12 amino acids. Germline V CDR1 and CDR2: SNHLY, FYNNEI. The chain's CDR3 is CASSVMNSPLHF. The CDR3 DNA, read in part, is TGTGCCAGCAGTGTCATGAATTCACCC.

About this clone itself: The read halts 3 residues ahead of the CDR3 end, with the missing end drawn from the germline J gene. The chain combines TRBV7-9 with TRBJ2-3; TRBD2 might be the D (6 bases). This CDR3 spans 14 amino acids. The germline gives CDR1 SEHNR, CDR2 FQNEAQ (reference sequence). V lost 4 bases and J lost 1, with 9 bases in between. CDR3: CASSSRLGTDTQYF. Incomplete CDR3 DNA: TGTGCCAGCAGCTCCAGACTAGGCACAGATACG.

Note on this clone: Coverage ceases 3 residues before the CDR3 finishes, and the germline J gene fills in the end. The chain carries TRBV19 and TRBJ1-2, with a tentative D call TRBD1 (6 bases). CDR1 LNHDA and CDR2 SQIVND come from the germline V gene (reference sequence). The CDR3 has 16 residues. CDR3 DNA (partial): TGTGCCAGTATTGACCTAGGGGCGGGGGCCGACAATGAC. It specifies CASIDLGAGADND. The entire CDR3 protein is CASIDLGAGADNDYTF.

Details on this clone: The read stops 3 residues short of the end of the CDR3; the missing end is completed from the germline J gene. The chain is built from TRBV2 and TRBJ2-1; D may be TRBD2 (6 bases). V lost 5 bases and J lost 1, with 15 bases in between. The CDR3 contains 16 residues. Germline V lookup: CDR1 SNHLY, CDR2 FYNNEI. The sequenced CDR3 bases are TGTGCCAGCAGTCTCGACACTAGCCGTTCCTACAATGAG. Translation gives CASSLDTSRSYNE. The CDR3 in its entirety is CASSLDTSRSYNEQFF.